A single sample gave rise to the 30 T cell receptor beta chains below, sequenced in a study of beta chain features in type 1 diabetes. Findings and caveats of the study: For Type 1 diabetes patients, all four CD4+ subsets carried TCRB CDR3s that were moderately but significantly shorter.

No antigens are known for them. Reverse transcription of all isolated RNA meant that expressed TCRB transcripts were sequenced. The repertoire was sequenced with immunoSEQ multiplex PCR; TCRdb's copy has only in-frame clones and lacks some. The repertoire holds more than 550,000 clones, with about 14% as singletons. The sequencing input was naive CD4+ T cells from blood. These receptors all stem from a man younger than 30 with type 1 diabetes.

This clone was detected a few times. J is TRBJ2-1 and V is TRBV28; 12 positions agree with TRBD2. The CDR3 sequence is 14 residues long. J lost 7 bases, V lost 10 bases, and 8 bases had no gene match. Germline CDR1 is MDHEN and CDR2 is SYDVKM. The CDR3 is CATYLTSGRNEQFF. The CDR3 region has the DNA TGTGCCACTTACCTTACTAGCGGGAGGAATGAGCAGTTCTTC.

This clone has more than one count but fewer than ten. The chain recombines TRBV29-1 with TRBJ2-3; weak D call: TRBD2 (5 bases). This CDR3 has 14 amino acids. Trimming pared 4 bases from V and 1 base from J, leaving 12 bases between. The germline gives CDR1 SQVTM, CDR2 ANQGSEA. The CDR3 loop reads CSVVVFSGTDTQYF. In nucleotides, the CDR3 is TGCAGCGTTGTCGTCTTTAGCGGCACAGATACGCAGTATTTT.

This clone was seen more than once but under ten times. V and J are TRBV18 and TRBJ1-2; D is ambiguous. Trimming shortened V by 4 bases and J by 3 bases, and 12 bases separated the two germline ends. CDR3 length equals 14 residues. Germline CDR1 reads KGHSH; CDR2 reads LQKENI. The CDR3 sequence is CASSRRGNDYGYTF. The CDR3 coding sequence is TGTGCCAGCTCACGGCGGGGAAACGACTATGGCTACACCTTC.

This chain uses TRBV28 with TRBJ2-7; the match to TRBD1 covers 10 bases. Germline-derived CDR1 and CDR2 are MDHEN and SYDVKM. Trimming removed 3 bases from V and 4 bases from J; junction bases left unmatched: 3. The CDR3 extends over 14 amino acids. The CDR3 sequence is CASSFSGQGYEQYF. The CDR3 coding sequence is TGTGCCAGCAGTTTCTCGGGACAGGGGTACGAGCAGTACTTC.

In its sample, this clone was seen a few times. This rearrangement joins TRBV7-2 to TRBJ2-2; the match to TRBD2 covers 12 bases. This CDR3 is 16 amino acids long. V was clipped by 7 bases and J by 7 bases; unmatched bases: 10. Germline assignment: CDR1 SGHTA and CDR2 FQGNSA. In DNA form, the CDR3 reads TGTGCCAGCACTTTCTCGACTAGCGGGAGCCACGGGGAGCTGTTTTTT. This translates into CASTFSTSGSHGELFF. The whole variable domain, remainder taken from reference TRBV7-2 and TRBJ2-2, is GAGVSQSPSNKVTEKGKDVELRCDPISGHTALYWYRQSLGQGLEFLIYFQGNSAPDKSGLPSDRFSAERTGGSVSTLTIQRTQQEDSAVYLCASTFSTSGSHGELFFGEGSRLTVL.

In DNA form, the CDR3 reads TGCAGCGTGCCAACCGGGGGCCAAATAGATACGCAGTATTTT. It codes for CSVPTGGQIDTQYF. The rearrangement joins TRBV29-1 to TRBJ2-3, with D perhaps given as TRBD1 or TRBD2 (6 bases each). V was cut by 6 bases and J by 5 bases, with 18 bases left in between. CDR3 size: 14 residues. CDR1 SQVTM and CDR2 ANQGSEA come from the germline V gene.

In its sample, this clone was seen a few times. This sequence joins TRBV30 and TRBJ1-1; D gene unclear. The CDR3 spans 11 residues. Trimming left V 5 bases short and J 7 bases short, with 11 bases between. CDR1 GTSNPN and CDR2 SVGIG come from the germline V gene (reference sequence). The CDR3, as DNA: TGTGCCTGGGGGCGTCAGAGTGAAGCTTTCTTT. Translated, it gives CAWGRQSEAFF.

Remarks on this clone: Additional DNA sequences in this sample encode the identical CDR3. The chain uses TRBV5-1 and TRBJ2-1; 11 bases match TRBD2. CDR1 and CDR2 from the germline V gene are SGHRS and YFSETQ. The CDR3 totals 15 residues. The V gene end was trimmed by 4 bases and the J gene end by 8 bases; junction bases not matched to a gene: 8. The CDR3 loop reads CASSLVGLAGDEQFF. CDR3 bases: TGCGCCAGCAGCCTCGTAGGACTAGCGGGCGATGAGCAGTTCTTC.

The chain joins TRBV13 to TRBJ2-7; 7 bases align to TRBD1. The length of the CDR3 is 14 residues. The V segment lost 4 bases and the J segment 7 bases; nucleotides outside the gene matches: 10. Germline loops: CDR1 PRHDT, CDR2 FYEKMQ (reference sequence). The CDR3 reads CASSWAGGVWEQYF. The CDR3 coding sequence is TGTGCCAGCAGCTGGGCAGGGGGTGTCTGGGAGCAGTACTTC.

The chain joins TRBV29-1 to TRBJ2-5; 10 bases line up with TRBD1. Germline CDR1 and CDR2: SQVTM and ANQGSEA. The ends lost 7 bases at V and 7 bases at J; junction bases unmatched: 9. This CDR3 is 13 amino acids long. The CDR3 reads CSAAGDRGATQYF. CDR3 in DNA: TGCAGCGCCGCGGGGGACAGGGGAGCGACCCAGTACTTC.

This clone was seen a few times. The chain is built from TRBV30 and TRBJ2-7; D is unresolved. Germline CDR1 reads GTSNPN; CDR2 reads SVGIG (reference sequence). Trimming left V 0 bases short and J 0 bases short, with 9 bases between. The CDR3 is 14 amino acids. The CDR3 DNA reads as TGTGCCTGGAGTGTTCGCCGCTACTCCTACGAGCAGTACTTC. Protein product: CAWSVRRYSYEQYF. Looking up the rest from reference TRBV30 and TRBJ2-7 gives the full variable domain: SQTIHQWPATLVQPVGSPLSLECTVEGTSNPNLYWYRQAAGRGLQLLFYSVGIGQISSEVPQNLSASRPQDRQFILSSKKLLLSDSGFYLCAWSVRRYSYEQYFGPGTRLTVT.

The gene calls are TRBV6-5 and TRBJ2-7; 9 bases map to TRBD1. After removal of 2 bases from V and 4 bases from J, the junction contained 6 bases not matched to a gene. Germline-derived CDR1 and CDR2 are MNHEY and SVGAGI. There are 15 residues in the CDR3. For the CDR3, the DNA is TGTGCCAGCAGTTACCCGGGACAGGGAAATTACGAGCAGTACTTC. It yields the protein CASSYPGQGNYEQYF.

This clone appeared a few times. The rearrangement uses TRBV29-1 and TRBJ2-1; 7 bases fit TRBD2. V lost 5 bases and J lost 0; bases outside the gene matches: 7. The germline V gene encodes CDR1 SQVTM and CDR2 ANQGSEA. The length of the CDR3 is 15 residues. CDR3 loop: CSVHQRDYSYNEQFF. The DNA for the CDR3 is TGCAGCGTTCATCAGCGGGATTACTCCTACAATGAGCAGTTCTTC.

There are a few counts of this clone. The gene calls are TRBV30 and TRBJ1-1; weak D call: TRBD1 (5 bases). Trimming pared 8 bases from V and 1 base from J, leaving 20 bases between. There are 15 residues in the CDR3. Germline CDR1 reads GTSNPN; CDR2 reads SVGIG (reference sequence). The CDR3 reads CAGLGTDYENTEAFF. The CDR3, as DNA: TGTGCCGGGTTAGGGACCGACTACGAGAACACTGAAGCTTTCTTT.

This clone was seen more than once but under ten times. The CDR3 nucleotides read TGCGCCAGCAGCTCCTCGGGGTTAGGCTATGGCTACACCTTC. It yields the protein CASSSSGLGYGYTF. The chain carries TRBV10-2 and TRBJ1-2; no clear D. Germline assignment: CDR1 WSHSY and CDR2 SAAADI. The length of the CDR3 is 14 residues. Trimming removed 6 bases from V and 4 bases from J, with 15 bases in between.

The chain employs TRBV7-2 and TRBJ2-7; TRBD1 agrees at 9 bases. Germline V lookup: CDR1 SGHTA, CDR2 FQGNSA. The CDR3 covers 15 residues. V shed 1 base and J 5 bases; nucleotides not matched to a gene: 6. CDR3 sequence (DNA): TGTGCCAGCAGCTTAGTTGGGACAGGGAACCACGAGCAGTACTTC. Its protein product is CASSLVGTGNHEQYF.

This clone was seen a few times. The rearrangement uses TRBV28 and TRBJ1-2; 9 positions agree with TRBD1. J was trimmed by 7 bases and V by 6 bases; bases with no gene match: 9. The length of the CDR3 is 14 residues. The germline CDR1 and CDR2 sequences are MDHEN and SYDVKM. DNA for the CDR3: TGTGCCAGCAGGACGGGACAGGGTGCACGTGGCTACACCTTC. The encoded protein is CASRTGQGARGYTF.

This clone appeared a few times. The J gene is TRBJ2-2, the V gene TRBV30; no firm D call. V lost 5 bases and J 6 bases, leaving 13 bases between the germline ends. The CDR3 totals 13 residues. Germline-derived CDR1 and CDR2 are GTSNPN and SVGIG (reference sequence). CDR3 residues: CAWPAGDSGELFF. DNA for the CDR3: TGTGCCTGGCCTGCTGGGGATTCCGGGGAGCTGTTTTTT.

This clone occurred a few times. This chain links TRBV18 with TRBJ2-1, with D maybe TRBD2 (6 bases). The CDR3 is 16 amino acids. Between the trimmed V and J ends, which lost 6 bases and 6 bases, there was a span of 21 bases. The germline CDR1 and CDR2 sequences are KGHSH and LQKENI. CDR3 DNA sequence: TGTGCCAGCTCTTTCAGGTCTCGGGAGTGGGGCAATGAGCAGTTCTTC. This translates into CASSFRSREWGNEQFF.

This sequence joins TRBV27 and TRBJ2-7; TRBD1 matches 9 bases. The CDR3 totals 14 residues. CDR1 and CDR2 (germline): MNHEY, SMNVEV (reference sequence). V lost 5 bases to trimming and J lost 2 bases; unmatched junction nucleotides: 4. The CDR3 coding sequence is TGTGCCAGCAGTCCACGACAGGGGGCCTACGAGCAGTACTTC. Protein sequence: CASSPRQGAYEQYF.

The chain uses TRBV21-1 and TRBJ1-1; the listed D gene, TRBD1, was not tested against the DNA. TRBV21-1 is a pseudogene locus. The CDR3 is made up of 18 amino acids. CDR3 DNA: TGTGCCAGCAGCGTCCCCGACGACAGGGCCCATCCGAACACTGAAGCTTTCTTT. Translation gives CASSVPDDRAHPNTEAFF.

This clone has only a few counts. Here the CDR3 reads CATDRGSFYEQFF. CDR3 DNA: TGTGCTACGGATCGGGGGAGTTTCTATGAGCAGTTCTTC. The V gene is TRBV30, the J gene TRBJ2-1, with a tentative D call TRBD2 (6 bases). This CDR3 region has 13 residues. The germline CDR1 and CDR2 sequences are GTSNPN and SVGIG (reference sequence).

The V and J genes are TRBV5-1 and TRBJ2-1; the D is unclear. This CDR3 spans 12 amino acids. The V and J ends lost 4 bases and 7 bases respectively, with 9 bases between them. Looked up from germline, CDR1 is SGHRS and CDR2 is YFSETQ. The CDR3 reads CASSRIGNEQFF. The CDR3 coding sequence is TGCGCCAGCAGCCGTATCGGGAATGAGCAGTTCTTC.

The chain employs TRBV6-1 and TRBJ2-1; 9 nucleotides agree with TRBD2. The junction had 11 bases not matched to a gene; V was cut back by 6 bases and J by 8 bases. Germline values: CDR1 MNHNS, CDR2 SASEGT. The CDR3 consists of 15 residues. CDR3: CASSFRLVAGDEQFF. The CDR3 nucleotides are TGTGCCAGCAGCTTTCGGTTGGTAGCGGGAGATGAGCAGTTCTTC.

The chain couples TRBV30 to TRBJ2-1; 8 bases are a match to TRBD2. Germline-derived CDR1 and CDR2 are GTSNPN and SVGIG (reference sequence). This CDR3 contains 13 residues. V gave up 1 base and J gave up 4 bases; unmatched junction bases: 0. The CDR3 nucleotides read TGTGCCTGGAGTGAGCGGGAGTACAATGAGCAGTTCTTC. Its translation: CAWSEREYNEQFF.

This clone was seen a few times. The chain combines TRBV23-1 with TRBJ2-3; 9 nucleotides line up with TRBD2. TRBV23-1 is an open reading frame whose function is uncertain. After removal of 0 bases from V and 4 bases from J, the junction contained 8 bases not matched to a gene. The CDR3 spans 17 residues. CDR3 nucleotides: TGCGCCAGCAGTCAATCCAAAGTAGCGGGAGTGGCAGATACGCAGTATTTT. Translation: CASSQSKVAGVADTQYF.

This clone appeared a few times. The chain recombines TRBV29-1 with TRBJ2-2; D gene uncertain. The CDR3 runs 13 residues. Trimming stripped 3 bases from V and 4 bases from J, with 9 bases between. CDR1 is SQVTM, CDR2 ANQGSEA, per germline. The CDR3 DNA sequence: TGCAGCGTTGAGGCCGGGCCCACCGGGGAGCTGTTTTTT. It translates to CSVEAGPTGELFF.

This clone was detected only a few times. V is TRBV27 and J is TRBJ2-1, with 9 bases lining up with TRBD2. With 6 bases clipped from V and 0 bases from J, the junction kept 6 bases outside the gene matches. The CDR3 is 16 amino acids. CDR1 and CDR2 (germline): MNHEY, SMNVEV (reference sequence). CDR3 sequence: CASSPVSGGSYNEQFF. CDR3 coding DNA: TGTGCCAGCAGCCCGGTTAGCGGGGGCTCCTACAATGAGCAGTTCTTC.

The genes are TRBV7-2 and TRBJ1-2, with 7 nucleotides matching TRBD1. The CDR3 extends over 15 amino acids. Germline lookup yields CDR1 SGHTA and CDR2 FQGNSA. Trimming took 5 bases from V and 5 from J; bases not matched to a gene: 11. In nucleotides, the CDR3 is TGTGCCAGCAGCATAGGTTCGGGACAGACGTATGGCTACACCTTC. It specifies CASSIGSGQTYGYTF. The variable domain in full, with the rest retrieved from reference TRBV7-2 and TRBJ1-2, is GAGVSQSPSNKVTEKGKDVELRCDPISGHTALYWYRQSLGQGLEFLIYFQGNSAPDKSGLPSDRFSAERTGGSVSTLTIQRTQQEDSAVYLCASSIGSGQTYGYTFGSGTRLTVV.

The V gene is TRBV5-1, the J gene TRBJ2-7, with TRBD1 matching over 9 bases. The CDR3 is 14 amino acids. Trimming removed 2 bases from V and 5 bases from J; junction bases left unmatched: 5. Per the germline V gene, CDR1 is SGHRS and CDR2 is YFSETQ. CDR3 loop: CASSFPDRGNEQYF. The CDR3 region has the DNA TGCGCCAGCAGCTTTCCGGACAGGGGCAACGAGCAGTACTTC.